This record concerns one T cell receptor beta chain sequence. Its specificity is not known. The study reverse transcribed the entire isolated RNA, so it sequenced expressed TCRB transcripts. Only in-frame clones appear in the TCRdb table, and some are missing; sequencing was by immunoSEQ multiplex PCR. The data hold roughly 230,000 clones, with about a tenth observed a single time. This sample is part of a study of beta chain features in type 1 diabetes. Study results and caveats: TCRB CDR3 length was moderately but significantly reduced in all four CD4+ subsets of Type 1 diabetes patients.

The CDR3 runs 13 residues. V gave up 6 bases and J gave up 2 bases, with 8 bases separating them. CDR1 is SNHLY and CDR2 is FYNNEI in the germline V gene. The sequence derives from a young man with type 1 diabetes. Sequencing was performed on naive CD4+ T cells from blood. The chain couples TRBV2 to TRBJ1-5; D ambiguous. CDR3 in amino acids: CASRGRGNQPQHF. The CDR3 DNA sequence: TGTGCCAGCAGGGGCCGTGGCAATCAGCCCCAGCATTTT.